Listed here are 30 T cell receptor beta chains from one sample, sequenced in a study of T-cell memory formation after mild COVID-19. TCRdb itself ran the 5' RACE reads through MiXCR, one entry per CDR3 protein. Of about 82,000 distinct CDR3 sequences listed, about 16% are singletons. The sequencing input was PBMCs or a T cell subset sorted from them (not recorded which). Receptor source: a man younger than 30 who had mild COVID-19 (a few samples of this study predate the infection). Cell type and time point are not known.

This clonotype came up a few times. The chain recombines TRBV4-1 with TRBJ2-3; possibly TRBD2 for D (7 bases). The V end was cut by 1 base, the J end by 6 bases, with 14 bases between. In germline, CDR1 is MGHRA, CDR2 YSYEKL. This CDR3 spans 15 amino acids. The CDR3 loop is CASSQVGGAWDTQYF. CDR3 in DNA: TGCGCCAGCAGCCAAGTGGGGGGGGCCTGGGATACGCAGTATTTT.

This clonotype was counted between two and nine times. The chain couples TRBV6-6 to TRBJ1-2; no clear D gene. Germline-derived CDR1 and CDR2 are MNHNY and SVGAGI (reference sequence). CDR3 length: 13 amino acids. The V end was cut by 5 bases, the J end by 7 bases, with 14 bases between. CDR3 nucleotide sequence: TGTGCCAGCAGTCTCACCAGTTGGTCTGGCTACACCTTC. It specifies CASSLTSWSGYTF.

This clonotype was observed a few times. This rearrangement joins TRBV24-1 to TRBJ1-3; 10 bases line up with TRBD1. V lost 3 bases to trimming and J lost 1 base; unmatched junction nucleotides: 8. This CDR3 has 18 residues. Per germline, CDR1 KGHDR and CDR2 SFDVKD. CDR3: CATSDGGDRGWSGNTIYF. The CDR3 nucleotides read TGTGCCACCAGTGATGGGGGGGACAGGGGTTGGTCTGGAAACACCATATATTTT.

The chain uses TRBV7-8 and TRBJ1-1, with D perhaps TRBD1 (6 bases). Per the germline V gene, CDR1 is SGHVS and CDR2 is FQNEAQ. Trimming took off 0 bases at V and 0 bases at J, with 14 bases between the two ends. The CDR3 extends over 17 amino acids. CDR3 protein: CASSLALAGAVNTEAFF. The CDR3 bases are TGTGCCAGCAGCTTAGCGCTGGCAGGGGCCGTGAACACTGAAGCTTTCTTT.

The CDR3 bases are TGTGCCAGCAGCCCCGGGTGGGGGACAGATACGCAGTATTTT. This encodes CASSPGWGTDTQYF. The V and J genes are TRBV7-9 and TRBJ2-3; possibly TRBD1 or TRBD2 for D (5 bases each). The CDR3 runs to 14 residues. Germline CDR1 reads SEHNR; CDR2 reads FQNEAQ (reference sequence). V shed 5 bases and J shed 3 bases, with 12 bases lying between them.

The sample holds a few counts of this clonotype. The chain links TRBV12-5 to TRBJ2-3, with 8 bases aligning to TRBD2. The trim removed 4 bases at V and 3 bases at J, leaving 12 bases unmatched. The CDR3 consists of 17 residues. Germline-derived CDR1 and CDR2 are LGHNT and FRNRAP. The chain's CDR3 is CASGWPTERGRTDTQYF. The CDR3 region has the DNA TGTGCTAGTGGTTGGCCCACGGAGCGGGGGAGAACAGATACGCAGTATTTT. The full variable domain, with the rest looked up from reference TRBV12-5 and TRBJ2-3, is DARVTQTPRHKVTEMGQEVTMRCQPILGHNTVFWYRQTMMQGLELLAYFRNRAPLDDSGMPKDRFSAEMPDATLATLKIQPSEPRDSAVYFCASGWPTERGRTDTQYFGPGTRLTVL.

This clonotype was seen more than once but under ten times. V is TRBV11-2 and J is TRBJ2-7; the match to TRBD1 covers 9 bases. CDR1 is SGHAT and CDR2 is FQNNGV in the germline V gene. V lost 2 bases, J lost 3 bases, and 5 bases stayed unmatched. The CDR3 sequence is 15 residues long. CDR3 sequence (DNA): TGTGCCAGCAGCTTATCCGGGACAGGGCTCTACGAGCAGTACGTC. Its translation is CASSLSGTGLYEQYV.

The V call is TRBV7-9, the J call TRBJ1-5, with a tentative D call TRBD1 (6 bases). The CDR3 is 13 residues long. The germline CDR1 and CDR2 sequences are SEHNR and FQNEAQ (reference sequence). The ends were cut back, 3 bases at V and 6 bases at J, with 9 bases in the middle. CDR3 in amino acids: CASSLEGGQPQHF. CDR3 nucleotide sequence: TGTGCCAGCAGCTTGGAGGGGGGTCAGCCCCAGCATTTT.

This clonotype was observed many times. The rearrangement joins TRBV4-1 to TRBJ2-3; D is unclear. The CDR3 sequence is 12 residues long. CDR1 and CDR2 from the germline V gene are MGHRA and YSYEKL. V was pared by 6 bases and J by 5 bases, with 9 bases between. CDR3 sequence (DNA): TGCGCCAGCAGTTATCTGGGAGATACGCAGTATTTT. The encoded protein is CASSYLGDTQYF.

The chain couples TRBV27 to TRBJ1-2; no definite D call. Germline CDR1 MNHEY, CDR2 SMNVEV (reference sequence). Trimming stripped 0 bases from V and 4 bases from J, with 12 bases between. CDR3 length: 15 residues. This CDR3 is CASSLSRPSFYGYTF. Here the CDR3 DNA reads TGTGCCAGCAGTTTATCGAGACCGAGCTTCTATGGCTACACCTTC.

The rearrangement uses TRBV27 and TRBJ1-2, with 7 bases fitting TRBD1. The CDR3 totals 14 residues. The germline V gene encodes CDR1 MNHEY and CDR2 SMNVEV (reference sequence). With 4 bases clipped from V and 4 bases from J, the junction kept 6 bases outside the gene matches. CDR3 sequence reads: CASSYRGSLYGYTF. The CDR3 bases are TGTGCCAGCAGTTACAGGGGATCCCTCTATGGCTACACCTTC.

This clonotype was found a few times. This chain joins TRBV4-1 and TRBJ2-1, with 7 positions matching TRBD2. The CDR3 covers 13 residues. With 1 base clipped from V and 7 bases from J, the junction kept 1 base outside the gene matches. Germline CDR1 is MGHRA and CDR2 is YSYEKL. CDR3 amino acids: CASSQGGGNEQFF. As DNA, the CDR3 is TGCGCCAGCAGCCAAGGGGGGGGGAATGAGCAGTTCTTC.

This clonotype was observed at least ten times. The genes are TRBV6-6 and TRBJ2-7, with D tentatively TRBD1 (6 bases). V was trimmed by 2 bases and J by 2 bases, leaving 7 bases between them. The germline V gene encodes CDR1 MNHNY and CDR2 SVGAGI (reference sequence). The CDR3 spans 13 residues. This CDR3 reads CASSYDRTYEQYF. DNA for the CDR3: TGTGCCAGCAGTTACGACAGGACCTACGAGCAGTACTTC.

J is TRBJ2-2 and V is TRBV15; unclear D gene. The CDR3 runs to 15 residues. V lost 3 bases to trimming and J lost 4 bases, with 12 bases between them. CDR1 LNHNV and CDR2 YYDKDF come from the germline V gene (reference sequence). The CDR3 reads CATSSPSRVTGELFF. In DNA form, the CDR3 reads TGTGCCACCAGCAGCCCCTCTAGGGTCACCGGGGAGCTGTTTTTT.

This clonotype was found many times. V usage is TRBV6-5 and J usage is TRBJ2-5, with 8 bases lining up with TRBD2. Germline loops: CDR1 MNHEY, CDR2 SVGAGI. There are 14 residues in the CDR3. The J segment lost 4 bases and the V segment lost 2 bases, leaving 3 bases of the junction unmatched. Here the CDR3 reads CASSYGLAGETQYF. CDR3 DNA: TGTGCCAGCAGTTACGGGCTAGCGGGAGAGACCCAGTACTTC.

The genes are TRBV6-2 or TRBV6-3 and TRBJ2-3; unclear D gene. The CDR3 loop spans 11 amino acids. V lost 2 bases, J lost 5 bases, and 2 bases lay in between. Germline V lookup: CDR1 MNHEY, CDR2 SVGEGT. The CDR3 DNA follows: TGTGCCAGCAGTTACAGAGATACGCAGTATTTT. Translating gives CASSYRDTQYF.

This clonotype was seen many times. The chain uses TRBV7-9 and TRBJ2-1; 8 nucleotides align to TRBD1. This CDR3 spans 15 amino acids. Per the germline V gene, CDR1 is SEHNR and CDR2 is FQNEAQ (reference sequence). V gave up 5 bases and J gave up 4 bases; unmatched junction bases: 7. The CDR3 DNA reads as TGTGCCAGCAGCCCTCCGGGACAGGCTTACAATGAGCAGTTCTTC. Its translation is CASSPPGQAYNEQFF.

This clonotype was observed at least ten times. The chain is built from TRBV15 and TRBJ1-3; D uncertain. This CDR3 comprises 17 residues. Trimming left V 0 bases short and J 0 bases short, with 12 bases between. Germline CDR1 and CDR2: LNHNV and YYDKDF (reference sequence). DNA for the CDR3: TGTGCCACCAGCAGAGAAATGGTATCTAACTCTGGAAACACCATATATTTT. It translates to CATSREMVSNSGNTIYF. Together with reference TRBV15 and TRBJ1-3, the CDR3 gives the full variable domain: DAMVIQNPRYQVTQFGKPVTLSCSQTLNHNVMYWYQQKSSQAPKLLFHYYDKDFNNEADTPDNFQSRRPNTSFCFLDIRSPGLGDTAMYLCATSREMVSNSGNTIYFGEGSWLTVV.

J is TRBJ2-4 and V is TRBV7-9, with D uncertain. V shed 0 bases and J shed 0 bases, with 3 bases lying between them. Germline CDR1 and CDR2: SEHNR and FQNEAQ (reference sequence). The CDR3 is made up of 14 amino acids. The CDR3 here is CASSLALAKNIQYF. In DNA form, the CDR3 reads TGTGCCAGCAGCTTAGCCCTAGCCAAAAACATTCAGTACTTC.

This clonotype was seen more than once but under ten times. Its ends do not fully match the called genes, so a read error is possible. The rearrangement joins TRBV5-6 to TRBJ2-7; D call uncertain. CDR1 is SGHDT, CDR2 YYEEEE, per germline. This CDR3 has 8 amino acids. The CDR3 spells CASSLGPF. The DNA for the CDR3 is TGTGCCAGCAGCTTGGGCCCCTTC.

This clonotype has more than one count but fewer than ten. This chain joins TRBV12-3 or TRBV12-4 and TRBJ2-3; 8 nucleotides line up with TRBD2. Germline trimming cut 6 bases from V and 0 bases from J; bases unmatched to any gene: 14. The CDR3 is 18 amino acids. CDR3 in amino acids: CASSLGAGGPPSTDTQYF. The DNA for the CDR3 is TGTGCCAGCAGCCTGGGGGCGGGGGGACCTCCTAGCACAGATACGCAGTATTTT.

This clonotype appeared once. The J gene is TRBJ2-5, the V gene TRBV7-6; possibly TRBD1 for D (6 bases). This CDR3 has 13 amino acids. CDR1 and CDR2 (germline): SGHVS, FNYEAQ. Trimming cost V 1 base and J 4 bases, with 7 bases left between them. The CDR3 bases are TGTGCCAGCAGCTTAGGCAGGGGAGAGACCCAGTACTTC. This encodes CASSLGRGETQYF.

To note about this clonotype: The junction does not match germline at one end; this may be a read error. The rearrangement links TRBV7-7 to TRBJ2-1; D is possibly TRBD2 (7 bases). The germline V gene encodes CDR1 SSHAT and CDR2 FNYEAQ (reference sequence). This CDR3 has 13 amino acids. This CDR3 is CASSPGRGNEQFF. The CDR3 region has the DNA TGTGCTAGCAGCCCAGGGAGGGGGAATGAGCAGTTCTTC.

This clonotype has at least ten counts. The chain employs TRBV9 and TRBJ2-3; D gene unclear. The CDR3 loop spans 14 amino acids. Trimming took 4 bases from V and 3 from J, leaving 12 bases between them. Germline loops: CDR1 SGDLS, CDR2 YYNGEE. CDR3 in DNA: TGTGCCAGCAGCCTAGACTCCCCAACAGATACGCAGTATTTT. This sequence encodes CASSLDSPTDTQYF.

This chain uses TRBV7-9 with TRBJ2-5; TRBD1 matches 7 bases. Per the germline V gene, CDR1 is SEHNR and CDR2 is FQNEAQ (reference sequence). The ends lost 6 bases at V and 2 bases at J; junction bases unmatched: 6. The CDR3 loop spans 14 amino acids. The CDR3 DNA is TGTGCCAGCAGGACCCGCAGGGGGCAAGAGACCCAGTACTTC. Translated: CASRTRRGQETQYF.

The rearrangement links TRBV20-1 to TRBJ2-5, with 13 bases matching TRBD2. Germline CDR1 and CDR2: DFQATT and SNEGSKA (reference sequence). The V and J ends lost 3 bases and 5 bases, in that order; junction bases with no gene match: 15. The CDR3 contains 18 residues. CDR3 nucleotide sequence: TGCAGTGCTAGGGCCCAAGGACTAGCGGGGGAGCAGGGGGAGACCCAGTACTTC. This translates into CSARAQGLAGEQGETQYF.

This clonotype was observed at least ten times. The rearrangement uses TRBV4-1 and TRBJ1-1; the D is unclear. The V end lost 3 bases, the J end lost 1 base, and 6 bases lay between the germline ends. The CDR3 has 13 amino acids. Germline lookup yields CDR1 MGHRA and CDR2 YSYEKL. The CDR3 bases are TGCGCCAGCAGCCACCGCGGGAACACTGAAGCTTTCTTT. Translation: CASSHRGNTEAFF.

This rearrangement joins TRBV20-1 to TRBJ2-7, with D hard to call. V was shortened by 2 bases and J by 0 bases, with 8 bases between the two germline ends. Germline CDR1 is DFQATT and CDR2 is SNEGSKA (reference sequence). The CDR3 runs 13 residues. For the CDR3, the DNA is TGCAGTGCTAGAAGTTATAGCTCCTACGAGCAGTACGTC. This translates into CSARSYSSYEQYV.

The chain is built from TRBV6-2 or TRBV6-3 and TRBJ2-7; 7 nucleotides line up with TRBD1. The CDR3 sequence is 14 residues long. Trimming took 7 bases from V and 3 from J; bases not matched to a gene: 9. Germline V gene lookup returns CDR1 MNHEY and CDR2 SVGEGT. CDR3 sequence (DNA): TGTGCCAGCACCCACCCCCAGGGGGTCTACGAGCAGTACTTC. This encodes CASTHPQGVYEQYF.

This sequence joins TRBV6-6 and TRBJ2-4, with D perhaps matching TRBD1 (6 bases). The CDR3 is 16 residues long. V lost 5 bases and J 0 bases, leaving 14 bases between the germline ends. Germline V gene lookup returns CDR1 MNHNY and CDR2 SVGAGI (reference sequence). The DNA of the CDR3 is TGTGCCAGCAGTAACACCAGGGGCCTAGCCAAAAACATTCAGTACTTC. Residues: CASSNTRGLAKNIQYF.